What follows describes a single TCR beta chain. With 5 bases clipped from V and 2 bases from J, the junction kept 7 bases outside the gene matches. The CDR3 has 15 residues. Per the germline V gene, CDR1 is LNHDA and CDR2 is SQIVND (reference sequence). This entry comes from a study of shared clonotypes between healthy human individuals. Only in-frame clones appear in the TCRdb table, and some are missing; sequencing was by immunoSEQ multiplex PCR. The data contain around 700,000 clones, roughly 78% of them singletons. Sequencing was done on a sample of memory CD4+ T cells sorted from blood. This sample's subset: CD45RA-negative fraction. The sequence was collected from a woman aged 25 to 39 in good health. The V and J genes are TRBV19 and TRBJ2-7; 9 nucleotides match TRBD1. In DNA form, the CDR3 reads TGTGCCAGTAGTGTCGGGACAGGGTATGCCTACGAGCAGTACTTC. As protein: CASSVGTGYAYEQYF.